This TCR beta chain was observed in a study of T cell responses to AZD1222 COVID-19 vaccine. V lost 1 base and J 3 bases, leaving 6 bases between the germline ends. The CDR3 loop spans 13 amino acids. Germline loops: CDR1 MGHRA, CDR2 YSYEKL. About this clone itself: The antigen is not known.

Generated by immunoSEQ multiplex PCR, the TCRdb table keeps only in-frame clones and is missing some. The repertoire consists of about 96,000 clones, with 75% to 90% occurring once and the leading ten covering roughly 26%. General study findings and limits: A reported finding is that nearly half of spike-specific TCRs target unmutated variant regions.

This clonotype was sampled from an adult in good health. The chain carries TRBV4-1 and TRBJ1-2; D is uncertain. This specimen consisted of peripheral blood, obtained on day 0 of AZD1222 vaccination. CDR3 residues: CASSQGPDYGYTF. Here the CDR3 DNA reads TGCGCCAGCAGCCAAGGTCCCGACTATGGCTACACCTTC.